Listed below are T cell receptor beta chains from one sample, sequenced in a study of T cells in Graves' hyperthyroidism and ophthalmopathy. MiXCR was run by TCRdb on the multiplex PCR reads, yielding one entry per CDR3 protein. The sample has approximately 870,000 distinct CDR3 sequences, over 35% seen once. Sequencing was done on a sample of blood. The receptors stem from a man aged 18 to 30 with Graves' hyperthyroidism. Both conserved end residues are part of each CDR3. Each record gives: CDR3 length, V gene, clone size, J gene, D gene, CDR3 protein, CDR3 DNA. D genes are given only for firm matches. A clone size is listed for some rows: how often the clone was seen (once, few, many), or a class if it is expanded.

cdr3_length: 16; v_call: TRBV5-1; clone_size: NA; j_call: TRBJ1-2; d_call: NA; cdr3_aa: CASSLAGPEGGYGYTF; cdr3_nt: TGCGCCAGCAGCTTGGCTGGTCCCGAAGGGGGTTATGGCTACACCTTC
cdr3_length: 15; v_call: TRBV19; clone_size: NA; j_call: TRBJ2-2; d_call: NA; cdr3_aa: CASTPSGRGLGELFF; cdr3_nt: TGTGCCAGTACCCCCTCAGGTAGGGGTCTCGGGGAGCTGTTTTTT
cdr3_length: 12; v_call: TRBV3-1; clone_size: NA; j_call: TRBJ2-5; d_call: NA; cdr3_aa: CASSQARETQYF; cdr3_nt: TGTGCCAGCAGCCAAGCCCGGGAGACCCAGTACTTC
cdr3_length: 13; v_call: TRBV29-1; clone_size: NA; j_call: TRBJ1-1; d_call: TRBD1; cdr3_aa: CSATGTGLPEAFF; cdr3_nt: TGCAGCGCCACCGGGACAGGGCTACCTGAAGCTTTCTTT
cdr3_length: 13; v_call: TRBV25-1; clone_size: many; j_call: TRBJ2-5; d_call: NA; cdr3_aa: CASSDLVYETQYF; cdr3_nt: TGTGCCAGCAGTGATCTTGTTTACGAGACCCAGTACTTC
cdr3_length: 16; v_call: TRBV4-3; clone_size: few; j_call: TRBJ2-7; d_call: TRBD1; cdr3_aa: CASSQSGTGEAYEQYF; cdr3_nt: TGCGCCAGCAGCCAGTCCGGGACAGGGGAGGCCTACGAGCAGTACTTC
cdr3_length: 14; v_call: TRBV25-1; clone_size: many; j_call: TRBJ2-7; d_call: TRBD1; cdr3_aa: CASSQGGLLGEQYF; cdr3_nt: TGTGCCAGCTCACAGGGGGGCTTGTTGGGCGAGCAGTACTTC
cdr3_length: 14; v_call: TRBV6-4; clone_size: NA; j_call: TRBJ1-1; d_call: TRBD1; cdr3_aa: CASKGQGEGTEAFF; cdr3_nt: TGTGCCAGCAAAGGACAGGGAGAAGGAACTGAAGCTTTCTTT
cdr3_length: 15; v_call: TRBV6-5; clone_size: NA; j_call: TRBJ1-3; d_call: NA; cdr3_aa: CASSYSGKAGNTIYF; cdr3_nt: TGTGCCAGCAGTTACTCGGGGAAGGCTGGAAACACCATATATTTT
cdr3_length: 14; v_call: TRBV9; clone_size: NA; j_call: TRBJ1-3; d_call: NA; cdr3_aa: CASSVSQVGNTIYF; cdr3_nt: TGTGCCAGCAGCGTAAGTCAGGTGGGAAACACCATATATTTT
cdr3_length: 14; v_call: TRBV20-1; clone_size: few; j_call: TRBJ1-5; d_call: NA; cdr3_aa: CSASWEKSNQPQHF; cdr3_nt: TGCAGTGCTAGCTGGGAGAAAAGCAATCAGCCCCAGCATTTT
cdr3_length: 14; v_call: TRBV29-1; clone_size: once; j_call: TRBJ1-4; d_call: NA; cdr3_aa: CSVDGIRGDEKLFF; cdr3_nt: TGCAGCGTCGACGGTATTAGGGGGGATGAAAAACTGTTTTTT
cdr3_length: 15; v_call: TRBV19; clone_size: many; j_call: TRBJ1-4; d_call: NA; cdr3_aa: CASSIQGTANEKLFF; cdr3_nt: TGTGCCAGTAGTATCCAGGGTACGGCTAATGAAAAACTGTTTTTT
cdr3_length: 15; v_call: TRBV7-9; clone_size: NA; j_call: TRBJ1-2; d_call: TRBD1; cdr3_aa: CASSLRTGVDYGYTF; cdr3_nt: TGTGCCAGCAGCTTAAGAACAGGGGTTGACTATGGCTACACCTTC
cdr3_length: 16; v_call: TRBV15; clone_size: NA; j_call: TRBJ2-3; d_call: NA; cdr3_aa: CATSRDGWASTDTQYF; cdr3_nt: TGTGCCACCAGCAGAGACGGATGGGCTAGCACAGATACGCAGTATTTT
cdr3_length: 13; v_call: TRBV7-2; clone_size: NA; j_call: TRBJ1-5; d_call: NA; cdr3_aa: CASSRGVGQPQHF; cdr3_nt: TGTGCCAGCAGCCGAGGGGTTGGCCAGCCCCAGCATTTT
cdr3_length: 15; v_call: TRBV10-3; clone_size: few; j_call: TRBJ1-5; d_call: NA; cdr3_aa: CASTLGGDSNQPQHF; cdr3_nt: TGTGCCAGCACCTTAGGGGGTGATAGCAATCAGCCCCAGCATTTT
cdr3_length: 14; v_call: TRBV5-4; clone_size: few; j_call: TRBJ2-5; d_call: NA; cdr3_aa: CASSHAKSQETQYF; cdr3_nt: TGTGCCAGCAGCCATGCTAAATCCCAAGAGACCCAGTACTTC
cdr3_length: 16; v_call: TRBV4-1; clone_size: NA; j_call: TRBJ2-5; d_call: NA; cdr3_aa: CASSHSAPLGQETQYF; cdr3_nt: TGCGCCAGCAGCCATTCCGCTCCCCTGGGGCAAGAGACCCAGTACTTC
cdr3_length: 15; v_call: TRBV5-1; clone_size: NA; j_call: TRBJ2-2; d_call: TRBD1; cdr3_aa: CASSLPTGDTGELFF; cdr3_nt: TGCGCCAGCAGCCTACCGACAGGGGACACCGGGGAGCTGTTTTTT
cdr3_length: 16; v_call: TRBV12-3/TRBV12-4; clone_size: NA; j_call: TRBJ1-4; d_call: NA; cdr3_aa: CASSPGPRGNSEKLFF; cdr3_nt: TGTGCCAGCAGTCCGGGACCTCGGGGTAATAGCGAAAAACTGTTTTTT
cdr3_length: 14; v_call: TRBV2; clone_size: many; j_call: TRBJ1-5; d_call: NA; cdr3_aa: CASSEARPNQPQHF; cdr3_nt: TGTGCCAGCAGTGAAGCCAGGCCCAATCAGCCCCAGCATTTT
cdr3_length: 14; v_call: TRBV7-2; clone_size: NA; j_call: TRBJ2-7; d_call: TRBD2; cdr3_aa: CASTRSGRHYEQYF; cdr3_nt: TGTGCCAGCACCCGTAGCGGGAGGCACTACGAGCAGTACTTC
cdr3_length: 14; v_call: TRBV9; clone_size: NA; j_call: TRBJ1-1; d_call: NA; cdr3_aa: CAWRQRRANTEAFF; cdr3_nt: TGTGCCTGGCGCCAACGGAGAGCGAACACTGAAGCTTTCTTT
cdr3_length: 15; v_call: TRBV9; clone_size: few; j_call: TRBJ2-2; d_call: NA; cdr3_aa: CASSEDIANTGELFF; cdr3_nt: TGTGCCAGCAGCGAGGACATAGCGAACACCGGGGAGCTGTTTTTT
cdr3_length: 14; v_call: TRBV19; clone_size: few; j_call: TRBJ2-2; d_call: TRBD1; cdr3_aa: CVGRGRRNTGELFF; cdr3_nt: TGTGTGGGCAGGGGGCGTAGAAACACCGGGGAGCTGTTTTTT
cdr3_length: 15; v_call: TRBV29-1; clone_size: NA; j_call: TRBJ2-7; d_call: NA; cdr3_aa: CSVEDPGAGSYEQYF; cdr3_nt: TGCAGCGTTGAAGATCCGGGGGCAGGATCTTACGAGCAGTACTTC
cdr3_length: 14; v_call: TRBV15; clone_size: NA; j_call: TRBJ1-5; d_call: TRBD1; cdr3_aa: CATSGLERDRPQHF; cdr3_nt: TGTGCCACCAGCGGATTAGAAAGGGACAGGCCCCAGCATTTT
cdr3_length: 15; v_call: TRBV10-3; clone_size: NA; j_call: TRBJ1-5; d_call: NA; cdr3_aa: CAISSGPLGNQPQHF; cdr3_nt: TGTGCCATCAGTTCGGGACCTCTGGGGAATCAGCCCCAGCATTTT
cdr3_length: 13; v_call: TRBV10-3; clone_size: many; j_call: TRBJ1-1; d_call: TRBD1; cdr3_aa: CAISQGATSEAFF; cdr3_nt: TGTGCCATCAGTCAGGGGGCCACCTCTGAAGCTTTCTTT
cdr3_length: 13; v_call: TRBV5-8; clone_size: NA; j_call: TRBJ1-3; d_call: TRBD1; cdr3_aa: CATARTGGNTIYF; cdr3_nt: TGTGCCACCGCAAGGACAGGTGGAAACACCATATATTTT
cdr3_length: 15; v_call: TRBV7-2; clone_size: NA; j_call: TRBJ2-2; d_call: NA; cdr3_aa: CASSLGLAITGELFF; cdr3_nt: TGTGCCAGCAGCTTAGGACTGGCAATCACCGGGGAGCTGTTTTTT
cdr3_length: 13; v_call: TRBV15; clone_size: NA; j_call: TRBJ1-2; d_call: NA; cdr3_aa: CATHRTDNYGYTF; cdr3_nt: TGTGCCACCCACCGTACAGATAACTATGGCTACACCTTC
cdr3_length: 15; v_call: TRBV2; clone_size: NA; j_call: TRBJ2-7; d_call: NA; cdr3_aa: CASSENGAASYEQYF; cdr3_nt: TGTGCCAGCAGTGAAAATGGCGCCGCCTCCTACGAGCAGTACTTC
cdr3_length: 12; v_call: TRBV7-6; clone_size: once; j_call: TRBJ1-4; d_call: NA; cdr3_aa: CASSRTSRKLFF; cdr3_nt: TGTGCCAGCAGCCGGACATCGAGGAAACTGTTTTTT
cdr3_length: 16; v_call: TRBV19; clone_size: few; j_call: TRBJ1-1; d_call: NA; cdr3_aa: CASSLWGRGGPTEAFF; cdr3_nt: TGTGCCAGTAGTCTATGGGGTAGAGGGGGTCCGACTGAAGCTTTCTTT
cdr3_length: 12; v_call: TRBV10-2; clone_size: many; j_call: TRBJ2-7; d_call: NA; cdr3_aa: CVSGPGAYEQYF; cdr3_nt: TGCGTTTCGGGGCCAGGAGCCTACGAGCAGTACTTC
cdr3_length: 13; v_call: TRBV12-3/TRBV12-4; clone_size: few; j_call: TRBJ2-2; d_call: NA; cdr3_aa: CASSDLSTGELFF; cdr3_nt: TGTGCCAGCAGCGACCTATCCACCGGGGAGCTGTTTTTT
cdr3_length: 13; v_call: TRBV19; clone_size: many; j_call: TRBJ2-7; d_call: NA; cdr3_aa: CASSISVSYEQYF; cdr3_nt: TGTGCCAGTAGTATCTCGGTCTCCTACGAGCAGTACTTC
cdr3_length: 15; v_call: TRBV6-1; clone_size: once; j_call: TRBJ1-1; d_call: TRBD1; cdr3_aa: CASSARQGGNAEAFF; cdr3_nt: TGTGCCAGCAGTGCCAGACAGGGGGGTAACGCTGAAGCTTTCTTT
cdr3_length: 14; v_call: TRBV29-1; clone_size: NA; j_call: TRBJ1-2; d_call: TRBD1; cdr3_aa: CSVVGTGGVDGYTF; cdr3_nt: TGCAGCGTCGTTGGGACAGGGGGCGTCGATGGCTACACCTTC
cdr3_length: 13; v_call: TRBV28; clone_size: few; j_call: TRBJ1-1; d_call: NA; cdr3_aa: CATRRDWNTEAFF; cdr3_nt: TGTGCCACACGCAGGGATTGGAACACTGAAGCTTTCTTT
cdr3_length: 15; v_call: TRBV20-1; clone_size: NA; j_call: TRBJ2-7; d_call: TRBD2; cdr3_aa: CSARGGGEGIYEQYF; cdr3_nt: TGCAGTGCTAGGGGGGGAGGGGAGGGCATCTACGAGCAGTACTTC
cdr3_length: 14; v_call: TRBV5-6; clone_size: NA; j_call: TRBJ2-7; d_call: TRBD2; cdr3_aa: CASRGLAGTHEQYF; cdr3_nt: TGTGCCAGCCGAGGGCTAGCGGGGACGCACGAGCAGTACTTC
cdr3_length: 16; v_call: TRBV5-1; clone_size: few; j_call: TRBJ2-2; d_call: NA; cdr3_aa: CASSVPQGTNTGELFF; cdr3_nt: TGCGCCAGCAGCGTACCACAGGGAACGAACACCGGGGAGCTGTTTTTT